This T cell receptor (beta chain) comes out of a study of vaccination and CD4 T cells after COVID-19. The treatment denotes: approximately 10-day PBMC culture with coronavirus spike peptide pools or control peptides (ViraFEST assay). Fresh IL-2 medium replaced half the culture medium on days 3 and 7. CDR1 and CDR2 (germline): SGHRS, YFSETQ. The CDR3 has 11 residues. V was shortened by 9 bases and J by 7 bases, with 13 bases between the two germline ends. Sequencing of cultured CD4+ T cell DNA used the Oncomine TCR Beta short-read assay. TCRdb called the PCR reads again in MiXCR, with one record for every CDR3 protein. The repertoire consists of about 7,100 distinct CDR3 sequences, with 55% to 65% occurring once and the leading ten covering around 27%. This clonotype is labeled as large. What it binds is unknown.

The J gene is TRBJ2-5, the V gene TRBV5-1; D possibly matches TRBD1 or TRBD2 (5 bases each). The sample comprised CD4+ T cells from blood, cultured in vitro. The clonotype comes from a human donor who had recovered from COVID-19. CDR3 sequence reads: CATNDGGTQYF. CDR3 nucleotides: TGCGCCACCAACGATGGGGGGACCCAGTACTTC. The entire variable domain, with the rest obtained from reference TRBV5-1 and TRBJ2-5, is as follows: KAGVTQTPRYLIKTRGQQVTLSCSPISGHRSVSWYQQTPGQGLQFLFEYFSETQRNKGNFPGRFSGRQFSNSRSEMNVSTLELGDSALYLCATNDGGTQYFGPGTRLLVL.